These 5 T cell receptor beta chains share one sample of origin, sequenced in a study of OX40 agonist ivuxolimab in advanced cancers. The receptor library was made with the immunoSEQ multiplex PCR assay. TCRdb took this table from immuneACCESS and kept in-frame rearrangements with V and J called. Such tables lack part of the clones; where checked against another copy, unresolved V genes explain under half of the gap, and the rest is unexplained. For this sample there are more than 45,000 clones; roughly nine tenths appear just once. 10% to 15% of the sample belongs to the ten largest clones. The sequenced sample was CD4+ or CD8+ T cells sorted from blood, obtained in a trial of the OX40 agonist ivuxolimab. The receptors derive from an adult with an advanced solid tumor such as melanoma, head and neck, liver or kidney cancer.

The chain carries TRBV25-1 and TRBJ1-1; TRBD1 matches at 7 bases. V was clipped by 4 bases and J by 0 bases; unmatched bases: 5. Germline CDR1 reads MGHDK; CDR2 reads SYGVNS. The CDR3 loop spans 15 amino acids. CDR3 in amino acids: CASSGSGQLNTEAFF. CDR3 bases: TGTGCCAGCAGTGGATCGGGACAGTTGAACACTGAAGCTTTCTTT.

The count of this clone is one. This chain uses TRBV7-8 with TRBJ2-7; D is undetermined. Deletions cut 3 bases from V and 4 bases from J, with 10 bases between. The CDR3 runs 13 residues. Germline lookup yields CDR1 SGHVS and CDR2 FQNEAQ. CDR3 protein: CASSFLTGYEQYF. In DNA form, the CDR3 reads TGTGCCAGCAGCTTCCTGACTGGATACGAGCAGTACTTC. The full variable domain, with the rest looked up from reference TRBV7-8 and TRBJ2-7, is GAGVSQSPRYKVAKRGQDVALRCDPISGHVSLFWYQQALGQGPEFLTYFQNEAQLDKSGLPSDRFFAERPEGSVSTLKIQRTQQEDSAVYLCASSFLTGYEQYFGPGTRLTVT.

This chain connects TRBV2 to TRBJ1-5; unclear D gene. V was shortened by 2 bases and J by 0 bases, with 8 bases between the two germline ends. CDR3 length: 15 amino acids. Germline V gene sequence: CDR1 SNHLY, CDR2 FYNNEI. In DNA form, the CDR3 reads TGTGCCAGCAGTGAATTAATATATAGCAATCAGCCCCAGCATTTT. This sequence encodes CASSELIYSNQPQHF.

The chain links TRBV1 to TRBJ1-2. TRBV1 is annotated as a pseudogene. The CDR3 totals 18 residues. CDR3 sequence reads: CTRTSQEYTRRPTYGYTF. The CDR3 nucleotides read TGCACCCGGACCAGCCAAGAATATACCCGGAGACCAACCTATGGCTACACCTTC.

The gene calls are TRBV7-9 and TRBJ2-3; TRBD2 agrees at 13 bases. The V and J ends lost 3 bases and 0 bases, in that order; junction bases with no gene match: 6. The CDR3 has 18 amino acids. The V gene's germline CDR1 is SEHNR and CDR2 FQNEAQ (reference sequence). Here the CDR3 reads CASSFLTSGGSSTDTQYF. The CDR3 nucleotides read TGTGCCAGCAGCTTTTTGACTAGCGGGGGGTCGAGCACAGATACGCAGTATTTT.